These T cell receptor beta chains were read from a single sample in a study of T cells after yellow fever vaccination. TCRdb re-called the 5' RACE reads through MiXCR, storing one row per CDR3 protein. Of 50,000 to 65,000 distinct CDR3 sequences listed, about 6.6% are singletons. This specimen was CD8+ T cells not binding an NS4B(214-222) dextramer, sorted from PBMCs, taken around 45 days after the first yellow fever vaccination. These receptors were obtained from a man aged 18 to 29 who received the YFV17D yellow fever vaccine. CDR3s include the opening cysteine and the closing phenylalanine or tryptophan. Fields, in order: clone size, D gene, J gene, V gene, CDR3 DNA, CDR3 protein. The D gene is left open where the match is weak. The listing skips clone size in some rows; elsewhere it reads once, few, many or a size class.

many TRBD2 TRBJ2-3 TRBV20-1 TGCAGTGCTAGTAGTCTAGCGGGGGGTGTAGATACGCAGTATTTT CSASSLAGGVDTQYF
NA NA TRBJ2-1 TRBV3-1 TGTGCCAGCAGCCAAGATCGGGACACAGCGGATGAGCAGTTCTTC CASSQDRDTADEQFF
NA NA TRBJ2-1 TRBV9 TGTGCCAGCAGCTCCCCCCCCTCCTACAATGAGCAGTTCTTC CASSSPPSYNEQFF
few NA TRBJ2-3 TRBV5-4 TGTGCCAGCAGCCCCCCGGAACTAGTTACGCAGTATTTT CASSPPELVTQYF
few NA TRBJ1-1 TRBV10-3 TGTGCCATCAGTGATCGATTGGGGGGCAACACTGAAGCTTTCTTT CAISDRLGGNTEAFF
many NA TRBJ1-1 TRBV20-1 TGCAGTGCCGCACGGAACACTGAAGCTTTCTTT CSAARNTEAFF
few NA TRBJ1-2 TRBV3-1 TGTGCCAGCAGCCAAGGAGCTTCGGGGGTCGGGCCTGGCTATGGCTACACCTTC CASSQGASGVGPGYGYTF
many NA TRBJ1-3 TRBV2 TGTGCCAGCAGAGACAGTGGTGGCTCTGGAAACACCATATATTTT CASRDSGGSGNTIYF
NA TRBD1 TRBJ2-7 TRBV30 TGTGCCTGGAGTGTGGGACAGGGGGCCTACGAGCAGTACTTC CAWSVGQGAYEQYF
many NA TRBJ2-3 TRBV4-2 TGTGCCAGCAGCCCCTCAGGAGATACGCAGTATTTT CASSPSGDTQYF
many TRBD2 TRBJ2-7 TRBV12-3/TRBV12-4 TGTGCCAGCAGTTTAGGAAGCGGGGGCTACGAGCAGTACTTC CASSLGSGGYEQYF
NA NA TRBJ2-3 TRBV9 TGTGCCAGCAGCCCAGGGGGGGCGGAACTTGAGTATACGCAGTATTTT CASSPGGAELEYTQYF
NA TRBD1 TRBJ1-1 TRBV7-9 TGTGCCAGCAGCTTATTGGGACAGCCTGAAGCTTTCTTT CASSLLGQPEAFF
many TRBD1 TRBJ2-1 TRBV20-1 TGCAGTGCTAGAAACCGGGACAGTCTTTACAATGAGCAGTTCTTC CSARNRDSLYNEQFF
few NA TRBJ2-7 TRBV3-1 TGTGCCAGCAGCCAAGGGTCGGGGGTTGGGCACGAGCAGTACTTC CASSQGSGVGHEQYF
NA NA TRBJ2-5 TRBV12-3/TRBV12-4 TGTGCCAGCACCTACTGGGGGGAGCCAGAGACCCAGTACTTC CASTYWGEPETQYF
NA NA TRBJ2-1 TRBV7-9 TGTGCCAGCAGCTTGCCCGGGCTAGACAATGAGCAGTTCTTC CASSLPGLDNEQFF
NA NA TRBJ2-7 TRBV12-3/TRBV12-4 TGTGCCAGCAGGGGGAACTCTTACGAGCAGTACTTC CASRGNSYEQYF
many NA TRBJ2-1 TRBV10-3 TGTGCCACGGGAGACGGGGGGCCGGGCAATGAGCAGTTCTTC CATGDGGPGNEQFF
few NA TRBJ1-1 TRBV7-8 TGTGCCAGCAGCTTAGTGAGTCCCACTGAAGCTTTCTTT CASSLVSPTEAFF
NA NA TRBJ1-4 TRBV4-3 TGCGCCAGCAGCCAAGATCTTTATTTTGTAGGACCGTCAACTAATGAAAAACTGTTTTTT CASSQDLYFVGPSTNEKLFF
NA TRBD2 TRBJ2-2 TRBV12-3/TRBV12-4 TGTGCCAGCAGTTTGACTAGCGGGGGGACCGGGGAGCTGTTTTTT CASSLTSGGTGELFF
many NA TRBJ2-3 TRBV7-9 TGTGCCAGCAGCTTATACGCAGATACGCAGTATTTT CASSLYADTQYF
many NA TRBJ1-2 TRBV29-1 TGCAGCGTTGACTCACAGGGTAATGGCTACACCTTC CSVDSQGNGYTF
few NA TRBJ2-5 TRBV4-2 TGTGCCAGCAGCCAAGAGGACTACCACCAAGAGACCCAGTACTTC CASSQEDYHQETQYF
many NA TRBJ1-4 TRBV7-2 TGTGCCAGCAGCTTAGTTCCAGGGAGAATTGAAAAACTGTTTTTT CASSLVPGRIEKLFF
many NA TRBJ2-5 TRBV29-1 TGCAGCGTTGAAGTCGCCCGGGACGAAGAAGAGACCCAGTACTTC CSVEVARDEEETQYF
many TRBD1 TRBJ1-5 TRBV7-2 TGTGCCAGTGACAGGGCCCCCCAGCCCCAGCATTTT CASDRAPQPQHF
many TRBD2 TRBJ2-4 TRBV12-3/TRBV12-4 TGTGCCAGCAGCCCCCCGGGGGGAGCCAAAAACATTCAGTACTTC CASSPPGGAKNIQYF
NA NA TRBJ2-7 TRBV4-2 TGTGCCAGCAGCCAAGATTGGGGCCCGACACTTATATACGAGCAGTACTTC CASSQDWGPTLIYEQYF
few NA TRBJ1-1 TRBV4-1 TGCGCCAGCAGCCAAGGACAGTTGAACACTGAAGCTTTCTTT CASSQGQLNTEAFF
many NA TRBJ2-1 TRBV24-1 TGTGCCACCAGTGACAGCGCACTCTCGAATGAGCAGTTCTTC CATSDSALSNEQFF
many NA TRBJ2-1 TRBV12-5 TGTGCTAGTGGTTTCCCAGCAGCTGGCGAAGATGAGCAGTTCTTC CASGFPAAGEDEQFF
many TRBD1 TRBJ2-2 TRBV7-3 TGTGCCAGCAGCTTCGGTCAGGGGGCCGGCGGGGAGCTGTTTTTT CASSFGQGAGGELFF
NA NA TRBJ1-1 TRBV6-2/TRBV6-3 TGTGCCAGCAGTTACTCGCCGGCGGGTCTCAACACTGAAGCTTTCTTT CASSYSPAGLNTEAFF
NA NA TRBJ2-5 TRBV27 TGTGCCAGCAGTCAGGGGACTTACCGGTTCCAAGAGACCCAGTACTTC CASSQGTYRFQETQYF
few NA TRBJ2-2 TRBV6-4 TGTGCCAGCAGTGAGGTTCTGAACACCGGGGAGCTGTTTTTT CASSEVLNTGELFF
NA NA TRBJ2-1 TRBV5-4 TGTGCCAGCCAAGGCGCCTCCTACAATGAGCAGTTCTTC CASQGASYNEQFF
NA NA TRBJ2-2 TRBV4-2 TGTGCCAGCAGAGCTTTACAGGGACACACCGGGGAGCTGTTTTTT CASRALQGHTGELFF
NA TRBD1 TRBJ1-4 TRBV6-5 TGTGCCAGCAGCTTACAGGGGGGAATGACTGAAAAACTGTTTTTT CASSLQGGMTEKLFF
NA TRBD2 TRBJ2-7 TRBV5-1 TGCGCCAGCAGTGGGGCTAGCGGGGGCTACGAGCAGTACTTC CASSGASGGYEQYF
NA TRBD2 TRBJ2-1 TRBV11-2 TGTGCCAGCAGCTTAAGACTAGCGGGGGCCTTTCACTACAATGAGCAGTTCTTC CASSLRLAGAFHYNEQFF
few TRBD1 TRBJ1-2 TRBV7-9 TGTGCCATGGGACAGGGGGACTACACCTTC CAMGQGDYTF
NA NA TRBJ1-5 TRBV4-1 TGCGCCAGCAGCCAAGAGGGAGGGGGGGTCGCTCAGCCCCAGCATTTT CASSQEGGGVAQPQHF
many NA TRBJ2-1 TRBV4-3 TGCGCCAGCAGCCAAGATGAAACAGGACTGTGGAATGAGCAGTTCTTC CASSQDETGLWNEQFF